These 9 T cell receptor beta chains share one sample of origin, sequenced in a study of cytomegalovirus exposure and HLA in healthy donors. 60 Vbeta and 13 Jbeta primers were used in PCR. The repertoire was sequenced with immunoSEQ multiplex PCR; TCRdb's copy has only in-frame clones and lacks some. Of around 54,000 clones in the sample, roughly 85% were seen once. The sequenced sample consisted of PBMCs. The origin of the receptors is a woman in her late teens or twenties in good health and CMV-seronegative.

The rearrangement uses TRBV4-1 and TRBJ2-2, with D possibly TRBD1 on 6 matching bases. V lost 0 bases and J 5 bases, leaving 16 bases between the germline ends. CDR1 and CDR2 from the germline V gene are MGHRA and YSYEKL. The CDR3 runs 17 residues. CDR3 amino acids: CASSQDEAGAHTGELFF. CDR3 coding DNA: TGCGCCAGCAGCCAAGATGAGGCAGGGGCGCATACCGGGGAGCTGTTTTTT.

CDR3 in amino acids: CSVHTKTSGTYTDTQYF. The DNA of the CDR3 is TGCAGCGTCCACACCAAGACTAGCGGGACCTACACAGATACGCAGTATTTT. The V and J genes are TRBV29-1 and TRBJ2-3, with TRBD2 matching over 11 bases. There are 17 residues in the CDR3. V was pared by 6 bases and J by 2 bases, with 13 bases of the junction left unmatched. Germline CDR1 SQVTM, CDR2 ANQGSEA.

This rearrangement joins TRBV27 to TRBJ1-1; possible D gene TRBD1, 6 bases. The CDR3 has 13 amino acids. Trimming stripped 3 bases from V and 4 bases from J, with 9 bases between. The germline V gene has CDR1 MNHEY and CDR2 SMNVEV (reference sequence). CDR3 DNA: TGTGCCAGCAGTTTGGGGGCTGGCACTGAAGCTTTCTTT. Its protein product is CASSLGAGTEAFF.

V usage is TRBV5-4 and J usage is TRBJ2-1, with D possibly matching TRBD2 (7 bases). Germline CDR1 reads SGHNT; CDR2 reads YYREEE (reference sequence). The CDR3 is 16 amino acids. Trimming left V 0 bases short and J 5 bases short, with 15 bases between. The CDR3 nucleotides read TGTGCCAGCAGCTTGGCCGGCGGGCGGGGGCACAATGAGCAGTTCTTC. It specifies CASSLAGGRGHNEQFF.

The CDR3 nucleotides read TGCAGCATACATTCTAGCGGGGGGATCTACGAGCAGTACTTC. It codes for CSIHSSGGIYEQYF. The genes are TRBV29-1 and TRBJ2-7; 11 bases are a match to TRBD2. Germline V lookup: CDR1 SQVTM, CDR2 ANQGSEA. The CDR3 extends over 14 amino acids. V was pared by 8 bases and J by 3 bases, with 9 bases of the junction left unmatched.

This chain links TRBV4-2 with TRBJ1-2; the match to TRBD1 covers 8 bases. There are 13 residues in the CDR3. Germline V CDR1 and CDR2: LGHNA, YNFKEQ. V trimming: 4 bases; J trimming: 5 bases; junction bases outside the gene matches: 3. The CDR3 region is CASSPGGGYGYTF. CDR3 bases: TGTGCCAGCAGCCCAGGGGGCGGTTATGGCTACACCTTC.

The chain recombines TRBV19 with TRBJ2-5; TRBD2 aligns across 8 bases. Per germline, CDR1 LNHDA and CDR2 SQIVND (reference sequence). This CDR3 has 14 amino acids. The J segment lost 4 bases and the V segment lost 6 bases, leaving 7 bases of the junction unmatched. In DNA, the CDR3 is TGTGCCAGTAGCTCCAGGACTAGCTTAGAGACCCAGTACTTC. Translated: CASSSRTSLETQYF.

The chain carries TRBV18 and TRBJ1-5, with D perhaps TRBD1 (6 bases). The V and J ends lost 6 bases and 7 bases respectively, with 13 bases between them. CDR1 and CDR2 (germline): KGHSH, LQKENI. The CDR3 is 13 residues long. The CDR3, as DNA: TGTGCCAGCTCGTTGGACAGCACACAGCCCCAGCATTTT. Amino acids: CASSLDSTQPQHF. Full variable domain (outside the CDR3, taken from reference TRBV18 and TRBJ1-5): NAGVMQNPRHLVRRRGQEARLRCSPMKGHSHVYWYRQLPEEGLKFMVYLQKENIIDESGMPKERFSAEFPKEGPSILRIQQVVRGDSAAYFCASSLDSTQPQHFGDGTRLSIL.

The chain is built from TRBV7-9 and TRBJ1-5; no definite D call. V gave up 5 bases and J gave up 6 bases, with 14 bases separating them. This CDR3 region has 14 residues. CDR1 is SEHNR, CDR2 FQNEAQ, per germline (reference sequence). The CDR3, as DNA: TGTGCCAGCAGCCGAGACGGGGTGGCTCAGCCCCAGCATTTT. This codes for CASSRDGVAQPQHF. Full variable domain (outside the CDR3, taken from reference TRBV7-9 and TRBJ1-5): DTGVSQNPRHKITKRGQNVTFRCDPISEHNRLYWYRQTLGQGPEFLTYFQNEAQLEKSRLLSDRFSAERPKGSFSTLEIQRTEQGDSAMYLCASSRDGVAQPQHFGDGTRLSIL.